The 20 T cell receptor beta chains in this list originate from one sample, sequenced in a study of regulatory T cells in long-lasting Graves disease. Time point of the sample: newly diagnosed GD, antithyroid drugs for less than 3 months. The TCR library used RNA extracted from PBMCs. Investigators prepared the TCR beta libraries by applying iRepertoire HTBI primers and Arm-PCR of CDR3 regions. TCRdb itself ran the multiplex PCR reads through MiXCR, one entry per CDR3 protein. Here the sample spans hundreds of thousands of distinct CDR3 sequences, 15% being singletons. Separately, the same data were catalogued under a study of T cells in Graves' hyperthyroidism and ophthalmopathy.

The sample in question was peripheral blood mononuclear cells (PBMCs), obtained at new diagnosis, from a patient treated with antithyroid drugs. The origin of the receptors is a woman in her thirties or forties with Graves disease.

V gene TRBV4-1 combines with J gene TRBJ2-3; the match to TRBD2 covers 9 bases. The CDR3 extends over 18 amino acids. Looked up from germline, CDR1 is MGHRA and CDR2 is YSYEKL. Germline trimming cut 1 base from V and 6 bases from J; bases unmatched to any gene: 14. In nucleotides, the CDR3 is TGCGCCAGCAGCCAAGTAGCGGGAGACAGGCGGGATTGGGATACGCAGTATTTT. Protein: CASSQVAGDRRDWDTQYF.

Concerning this clonotype: A read error may explain this, as a much larger clone is one base away. This chain links TRBV3-1 with TRBJ2-2, with a tentative D call TRBD1 (5 bases). This CDR3 region has 16 residues. CDR1 and CDR2 from the germline V gene are LGHDT and YNNKEL (reference sequence). CDR3 coding DNA: TGTGCCAGCAGCCAAGAAGGGGCCCGAAACACCCGGGAGCTGTTTTTT. Translated, it gives CASSQEGARNTRELFF.

This clonotype was picked up many times. This chain uses TRBV2 with TRBJ2-7; D might be TRBD1 (6 bases). Germline V gene lookup returns CDR1 SNHLY and CDR2 FYNNEI. Trimming removed 8 bases from V and 4 bases from J, with 21 bases in between. The CDR3 runs to 15 residues. CDR3 bases: TGTGCCAGCGGATCCCCACAGGGTCCCCCTTACGAGCAGTACTTC. It translates to CASGSPQGPPYEQYF.

The chain joins TRBV20-1 to TRBJ2-3; possibly TRBD1 or TRBD2 for D (5 bases each). The CDR3 consists of 16 residues. Germline lookup yields CDR1 DFQATT and CDR2 SNEGSKA (reference sequence). V was shortened by 0 bases and J by 6 bases, with 19 bases between the two germline ends. CDR3 sequence (DNA): TGCAGTGCTAGAGATGGGGGACGGCTACATTCGGATACGCAGTATTTT. It encodes CSARDGGRLHSDTQYF.

This clonotype was counted many times. V usage is TRBV19 and J usage is TRBJ1-1; TRBD1 is a possible D gene (5 bases). This CDR3 is built from 14 residues. CDR1 and CDR2 (germline): LNHDA, SQIVND (reference sequence). V was cut by 6 bases and J by 3 bases, with 14 bases left in between. The CDR3 nucleotides are TGTGCCAGTAGCGTCTGGGACCGGTACACTGAAGCTTTCTTT. Its translation is CASSVWDRYTEAFF.

This clonotype was detected once. Its ends do not fully match the called genes, so a read error is possible. The rearrangement links TRBV5-8 to TRBJ2-2, with 13 bases matching TRBD2. Germline V gives CDR1 SGHTS, CDR2 YDEGEE. This CDR3 contains 17 residues. The DNA for the CDR3 is TGTGCCAGCAGCCTGGGGCGGACTAGCGGGAGCGGAGGGGATCTGTTTTTT. This gives the protein CASSLGRTSGSGGDLFF.

At least ten counts were recorded for this clonotype. CDR3 coding DNA: TGTGCTAGTGGACAGGGGCGGACTCAGCCCCAGCATTTT. Translating it yields CASGQGRTQPQHF. This chain links TRBV12-5 with TRBJ1-5, with TRBD1 matching 7 bases. The CDR3 runs 13 residues. Germline values: CDR1 LGHNT, CDR2 FRNRAP. V lost 6 bases to trimming and J lost 6 bases; unmatched junction nucleotides: 5.

V gene TRBV6-1 combines with J gene TRBJ1-6; 8 bases agree with TRBD1. In germline, CDR1 is MNHNS, CDR2 SASEGT. V shed 8 bases, J shed 5 bases, and the junction held 5 bases outside the gene matches. This CDR3 has 14 residues. CDR3 region: CASQPTGDNSPLHF. CDR3 nucleotides: TGTGCCAGCCAGCCGACAGGGGATAATTCACCCCTCCACTTT.

This clonotype was counted at least ten times. In nucleotides, the CDR3 is TGTGCCACCAGCAGAGATAGGGCGGGGAACACTGAAGCTTTCTTT. Translating it yields CATSRDRAGNTEAFF. This sequence joins TRBV15 and TRBJ1-1, with D hard to call. The CDR3 length is 15 residues. CDR1 and CDR2 from the germline V gene are LNHNV and YYDKDF (reference sequence). The V end lost 0 bases, the J end lost 1 base, and 9 bases lay between the germline ends.

This clonotype has only a few counts. This may be a read error, as it is one base from a much larger clone. The chain has TRBV6-1 and TRBJ2-7; no definite D call. The CDR3 loop spans 11 amino acids. From germline, CDR1 is MNHNS and CDR2 SASEGT. The germline V and J ends were trimmed by 2 bases and 3 bases, with 2 bases remaining between them. CDR3 protein: CASSEYYEQYF. The CDR3 nucleotides read TGTGCCAGCAGTGAATACTACGAGCAGTACTTC.

This clonotype has ten or more counts. The chain recombines TRBV30 with TRBJ1-2; D gene uncertain. Germline lookup yields CDR1 GTSNPN and CDR2 SVGIG (reference sequence). The CDR3 runs to 15 residues. V shed 1 base and J shed 4 bases, with 16 bases lying between them. The CDR3 DNA follows: TGTGCCTGGAGTGGGACGGTGTCAGATGGCTATGGCTACACCTTC. It translates to CAWSGTVSDGYGYTF.

This clonotype was counted ten times or more. V and J are TRBV20-1 and TRBJ1-5; 9 nucleotides align to TRBD1. The CDR3 spans 14 residues. Unmatched junction bases numbered 5, after V lost 5 bases and J lost 3 bases. Germline V gene lookup returns CDR1 DFQATT and CDR2 SNEGSKA (reference sequence). CDR3 residues: CSASRTGDNQPQHF. The CDR3 region has the DNA TGCAGTGCTTCCAGGACAGGGGACAATCAGCCCCAGCATTTT.

V and J are TRBV14 and TRBJ2-7; 8 nucleotides match TRBD1. The J segment lost 7 bases and the V segment lost 0 bases, leaving 11 bases of the junction unmatched. The CDR3 is 16 amino acids. CDR1 is SGHDN and CDR2 is FVKESK in the germline V gene. DNA for the CDR3: TGTGCCAGCAGCCAAGAAGGATGGGACAGGTGGTGGGAGCAGTACTTC. It codes for CASSQEGWDRWWEQYF.

This clonotype was detected only a few times. A much larger clone is a single base away; this may be a read error. V and J are TRBV9 and TRBJ2-7; D unresolved. Trimming shortened V by 0 bases and J by 4 bases, and 14 bases separated the two germline ends. The CDR3 totals 15 residues. Germline assignment: CDR1 SGDLS and CDR2 YYNGEE. The chain's CDR3 is CASSVEAAQPYEQYF. The DNA of the CDR3 is TGTGCCAGCAGCGTAGAGGCAGCCCAACCTTACGAGCAGTACTTC.

This clonotype was seen at least ten times. The CDR3 loop reads CATSDRTSGREETQYF. CDR3 coding DNA: TGTGCCACCAGTGATCGGACTAGCGGGAGGGAAGAGACCCAGTACTTC. V usage is TRBV24-1 and J usage is TRBJ2-5; 15 bases are shared with TRBD2. Germline V gene sequence: CDR1 KGHDR, CDR2 SFDVKD. The CDR3 has 16 residues. J lost 3 bases, V lost 3 bases, and 1 base had no gene match.

The rearrangement links TRBV19 to TRBJ1-2; TRBD1 agrees at 7 bases. CDR1 and CDR2 (germline): LNHDA, SQIVND (reference sequence). Trimming at V came to 5 bases and at J to 2 bases, leaving 5 bases not matched to a gene. This CDR3 has 14 amino acids. The CDR3, as DNA: TGTGCCAGTAGTGGCAAGGGGGCGAACTATGGCTACACCTTC. Its translation: CASSGKGANYGYTF. Complete variable domain (other parts from reference TRBV19 and TRBJ1-2): DGGITQSPKYLFRKEGQNVTLSCEQNLNHDAMYWYRQDPGQGLRLIYYSQIVNDFQKGDIAEGYSVSREKKESFPLTVTSAQKNPTAFYLCASSGKGANYGYTFGSGTRLTVV.

This clonotype was seen ten or more times. V gene TRBV28 combines with J gene TRBJ1-6, with D hard to call. Trimming removed 2 bases from V and 8 bases from J, with 10 bases in between. The CDR3 has 14 amino acids. Germline CDR1 reads MDHEN; CDR2 reads SYDVKM. CDR3 bases: TGTGCCAGCAGTTTAGTGACGTCTTATTCACCCCTCCACTTT. Protein: CASSLVTSYSPLHF.

This clonotype was seen a few times. The chain uses TRBV29-1 and TRBJ1-1; D is undetermined. The V and J ends lost 7 bases and 8 bases respectively, with 11 bases between them. Germline assignment: CDR1 SQVTM and CDR2 ANQGSEA. The CDR3 has 10 amino acids. CDR3 sequence: CSAAQSEAFF. In DNA form, the CDR3 reads TGCAGCGCCGCACAGTCCGAAGCTTTCTTT.

This clonotype was recorded at least ten times. The chain joins TRBV11-2 to TRBJ2-2, with 11 nucleotides matching TRBD2. Germline V lookup: CDR1 SGHAT, CDR2 FQNNGV. This CDR3 comprises 17 residues. V shed 5 bases and J 1 base; nucleotides not matched to a gene: 6. For the CDR3, the DNA is TGTGCCAGCAGCAGACCGGGACTAGCGGAGAACACCGGGGAGCTGTTTTTT. Its translation: CASSRPGLAENTGELFF.

The J gene is TRBJ1-4, the V gene TRBV3-1, with 9 nucleotides matching TRBD1. The J segment lost 7 bases and the V segment lost 1 base, leaving 10 bases of the junction unmatched. CDR3 length equals 17 residues. The germline gives CDR1 LGHDT, CDR2 YNNKEL (reference sequence). In DNA form, the CDR3 reads TGTGCCAGCAGCCAAGCGGCCACAGGGGGCGCCGGTGAAAAACTGTTTTTT. This sequence encodes CASSQAATGGAGEKLFF.